This T cell receptor beta chain was profiled in a study of cytomegalovirus exposure and HLA in healthy donors. Study-level points and caveats: The study recorded fewer than 200 TCR beta chains that were cytomegalovirus-associated. A later analysis found first-cohort TCR clusters tended to co-occur in the 90 to 150 validation repertoires. The classifier was said to identify cytomegalovirus status with high specificity and sensitivity.

This table comes from immunoSEQ multiplex PCR, and its TCRdb copy is limited to in-frame clones, with some not included. The data contain some 170,000 clones, 89% of them seen just once; the ten biggest clones take up around a tenth. On this clone: Its target is not known.

The CDR3 contains 14 residues. Germline V gene data show CDR1 as SGHKS and CDR2 as YYEKEE (reference sequence). J gave up 7 bases and V 4 bases, and 7 bases lay outside the gene matches. This chain joins TRBV5-5 and TRBJ1-4; 7 positions match TRBD1. The sequence was collected from a young woman in good health and CMV-seropositive. Specimen: PBMCs. CDR3 amino acids: CASSRPGTAEKLFF. The CDR3 DNA follows: TGTGCCAGCAGCCGACCCGGGACAGCTGAAAAACTGTTTTTT.